These 25 T cell receptor beta chains came from one sample sequenced in a study of cytomegalovirus exposure and HLA in healthy donors. The PCR was carried out with 60 Vbeta primers and 13 Jbeta primers. Clones were sequenced by immunoSEQ multiplex PCR, and TCRdb holds only the in-frame ones, with some missing. This sample's clone table lists 65,000 to 85,000 clones. Sequencing used PBMCs. The receptor set was obtained from a woman aged 55-75 years in good health and CMV-seronegative.

V usage is TRBV10-3 and J usage is TRBJ2-7; tentative D call: TRBD1 (6 bases). CDR3 length: 13 amino acids. V lost 5 bases and J lost 6, with 14 bases in between. CDR1 ENHRY and CDR2 SYGVKD come from the germline V gene. CDR3 nucleotide sequence: TGTGCCATCAGTTCGGACAGCTCTGGCGAGCAGTACTTC. It yields the protein CAISSDSSGEQYF.

This chain joins TRBV13 and TRBJ2-5; D unresolved. Germline CDR1 and CDR2: PRHDT and FYEKMQ (reference sequence). Trimming removed 0 bases at V and 2 bases at J, with 13 bases between. The CDR3 is made up of 16 amino acids. The CDR3 sequence: CASSLGTFRRQETQYF. CDR3 in DNA: TGTGCCAGCAGCTTAGGGACCTTTAGGCGGCAAGAGACCCAGTACTTC.

The chain has TRBV7-9 and TRBJ2-3, with a weak D call TRBD1 (6 bases). There are 16 residues in the CDR3. Per germline, CDR1 SEHNR and CDR2 FQNEAQ (reference sequence). V was trimmed by 4 bases and J by 5 bases, leaving 19 bases between them. CDR3 loop: CASSSSVRGSGDTQYF. The CDR3 DNA follows: TGTGCCAGCAGCTCCTCGGTTAGGGGGAGTGGAGATACGCAGTATTTT.

This sequence joins TRBV25-1 and TRBJ2-7; 13 positions agree with TRBD2. V lost 3 bases and J lost 4; bases outside the gene matches: 6. CDR1 and CDR2 from the germline V gene are MGHDK and SYGVNS. This CDR3 region has 16 residues. The CDR3 DNA is TGTGCCAGCAGTGAGCCGGGACTAGCGGGAATTTACGAGCAGTACTTC. The encoded protein is CASSEPGLAGIYEQYF.

The genes are TRBV4-3 and TRBJ2-7, with 10 bases identical to TRBD2. The CDR3 runs to 14 residues. Germline values: CDR1 LGHNA, CDR2 YSLEER. The V gene end was trimmed by 1 base and the J gene end by 3 bases; junction bases not matched to a gene: 0. The CDR3 DNA sequence: TGCGCCAGCAGCCAAGGGACTAGCGGCTACGAGCAGTACTTC. It is translated as CASSQGTSGYEQYF.

CDR3 DNA: TGTGCCAGCAGCCTCTATAGCGGTTACGAGCAGTACTTC. Residues: CASSLYSGYEQYF. The chain recombines TRBV4-2 with TRBJ2-7; maybe TRBD2 (6 bases). CDR1 is LGHNA, CDR2 YNFKEQ, per germline. The CDR3 contains 13 residues. With 4 bases removed from V and 4 bases from J, the gap between germline ends came to 11 bases.

The chain recombines TRBV25-1 with TRBJ2-6; D ambiguous. This CDR3 is built from 16 residues. Per germline, CDR1 MGHDK and CDR2 SYGVNS. Between the trimmed V and J ends, which lost 1 base and 0 bases, there was a span of 7 bases. Here the CDR3 reads CASSEFHPSGANVLTF. DNA for the CDR3: TGTGCCAGCAGTGAATTCCATCCCTCTGGGGCCAACGTCCTGACTTTC.

The gene calls are TRBV5-1 and TRBJ1-4; maybe TRBD1 (5 bases). V was cut by 4 bases and J by 7 bases, with 17 bases left in between. The germline V gene has CDR1 SGHRS and CDR2 YFSETQ. The CDR3 consists of 15 residues. The CDR3 protein is CASSGAGRAGEKLFF. The CDR3 DNA sequence: TGCGCCAGCAGCGGGGCAGGAAGAGCCGGTGAAAAACTGTTTTTT. The whole variable domain, remainder taken from reference TRBV5-1 and TRBJ1-4, is KAGVTQTPRYLIKTRGQQVTLSCSPISGHRSVSWYQQTPGQGLQFLFEYFSETQRNKGNFPGRFSGRQFSNSRSEMNVSTLELGDSALYLCASSGAGRAGEKLFFGSGTQLSVL.

This sequence joins TRBV7-2 and TRBJ2-7; D gene ambiguous. CDR3 length: 12 residues. The germline gives CDR1 SGHTA, CDR2 FQGNSA. Trimming cost V 6 bases and J 6 bases, with 12 bases left between them. The DNA of the CDR3 is TGTGCCAGCAGATTGAATACGGGCGAGCAGTACTTC. It is translated as CASRLNTGEQYF.

The chain is built from TRBV27 and TRBJ2-3; 7 bases map to TRBD1. V dropped 2 bases and J dropped 2; count of bases not matched to a gene: 13. The CDR3 extends over 18 amino acids. Germline V gene lookup returns CDR1 MNHEY and CDR2 SMNVEV (reference sequence). CDR3 in DNA: TGTGCCAGCAGTTTAAAGGGGGCAAAGGGCGGTTTCACAGATACGCAGTATTTT. This encodes CASSLKGAKGGFTDTQYF.

This chain joins TRBV5-1 and TRBJ2-1; the match to TRBD2 covers 8 bases. V shed 4 bases, J shed 7 bases, and the junction held 7 bases outside the gene matches. Germline V CDR1 and CDR2: SGHRS, YFSETQ. The CDR3 contains 14 residues. CDR3 coding DNA: TGCGCCAGCAGCGTCACTCTAGCGGGTAATGAGCAGTTCTTC. Its translation: CASSVTLAGNEQFF.

The V gene is TRBV29-1, the J gene TRBJ2-6; D is unclear. Germline CDR1 SQVTM, CDR2 ANQGSEA. V lost 3 bases and J 2 bases, leaving 11 bases between the germline ends. This CDR3 comprises 15 residues. CDR3 in amino acids: CSVEPSIAGANVLTF. CDR3 sequence (DNA): TGCAGCGTTGAGCCATCGATAGCTGGGGCCAACGTCCTGACTTTC.

The gene calls are TRBV10-3 and TRBJ2-1, with 7 bases aligning to TRBD2. The CDR3 covers 18 residues. With V trimmed by 2 bases and J by 7 bases, 17 bases remained unmatched. Germline V CDR1 and CDR2: ENHRY, SYGVKD. DNA for the CDR3: TGTGCCATCAGTGAGGATTCTAGAGCGGGACCAAACACGAATGAGCAGTTCTTC. This codes for CAISEDSRAGPNTNEQFF.

The chain carries TRBV7-9 and TRBJ2-7; TRBD1 agrees at 7 bases. V lost 4 bases, J lost 3 bases, and 9 bases stayed unmatched. CDR3 size: 15 residues. Germline CDR1 reads SEHNR; CDR2 reads FQNEAQ (reference sequence). The CDR3 bases are TGTGCCAGCAGCTCCGGAGACGACAGGGACTACGAGCAGTACTTC. This encodes CASSSGDDRDYEQYF.

This chain connects TRBV29-1 to TRBJ2-7; 10 bases agree with TRBD2. The CDR3 runs 16 residues. The J segment lost 6 bases and the V segment lost 4 bases, leaving 15 bases of the junction unmatched. CDR1 is SQVTM, CDR2 ANQGSEA, per germline. The DNA of the CDR3 is TGCAGCGTTGTTGTTGTACTAGCGGGACTAACAGGCGAGCAGTACTTC. It codes for CSVVVVLAGLTGEQYF.

The chain is built from TRBV6-1 and TRBJ1-5; 9 nucleotides line up with TRBD1. V dropped 8 bases and J dropped 7; count of bases not matched to a gene: 6. The length of the CDR3 is 13 residues. CDR1 is MNHNS, CDR2 SASEGT, per germline. CDR3 region: CASLDRGNQPQHF. CDR3 coding DNA: TGTGCCAGCTTGGACAGGGGAAACCAGCCCCAGCATTTT.

The V and J genes are TRBV11-1 and TRBJ2-5; the match to TRBD1 covers 7 bases. The CDR3 is 14 amino acids. V lost 5 bases and J lost 5; bases outside the gene matches: 8. Germline V CDR1 and CDR2: SGHAT, FQDESV (reference sequence). As DNA, the CDR3 is TGTGCCAGCAGCCCCCGGGACAGTTGGGAGACCCAGTACTTC. Its translation: CASSPRDSWETQYF.

This chain uses TRBV18 with TRBJ1-1; D is possibly TRBD1 (6 bases). This CDR3 comprises 14 residues. Germline CDR1 KGHSH, CDR2 LQKENI. Trimming pared 4 bases from V and 1 base from J, leaving 10 bases between. The CDR3 reads CASSQLDRNTEAFF. CDR3 coding DNA: TGTGCCAGCTCACAACTGGACAGGAACACTGAAGCTTTCTTT.

The chain carries TRBV7-9 and TRBJ1-1; tentative D call: TRBD1 (6 bases). V lost 4 bases and J 7 bases, leaving 10 bases between the germline ends. CDR3 length: 12 amino acids. The germline CDR1 and CDR2 sequences are SEHNR and FQNEAQ (reference sequence). CDR3 in amino acids: CASSSQGFEAFF. The CDR3 DNA follows: TGTGCCAGCAGCTCACAGGGATTTGAAGCTTTCTTT.

The rearrangement uses TRBV7-9 and TRBJ1-6; D is ambiguous. Per the germline V gene, CDR1 is SEHNR and CDR2 is FQNEAQ (reference sequence). V was shortened by 1 base and J by 4 bases, with 5 bases between the two germline ends. The CDR3 is 14 residues long. CDR3 DNA: TGTGCCAGCAGCTTAGGAGGGTATAATTCACCCCTCCACTTT. It yields the protein CASSLGGYNSPLHF.

V is TRBV19 and J is TRBJ1-4, with D unclear. Germline CDR1 is LNHDA and CDR2 is SQIVND (reference sequence). Trimming pared 5 bases from V and 15 bases from J, leaving 16 bases between. The CDR3 totals 12 residues. CDR3 residues: CASSPSREAVFF. The CDR3 DNA follows: TGTGCCAGTAGTCCCTCCCGGGAGGCTGTGTTTTTT.

The chain links TRBV15 to TRBJ2-5; 7 bases are shared with TRBD1. Germline trimming cut 1 base from V and 1 base from J; bases unmatched to any gene: 12. Germline V CDR1 and CDR2: LNHNV, YYDKDF (reference sequence). CDR3 size: 18 residues. The DNA for the CDR3 is TGTGCCACCAGCAGAGGGTATACAACCGGGACAGCCCAAGAGACCCAGTACTTC. Translation gives CATSRGYTTGTAQETQYF.

Of note for this clone: Other nucleotide sequences in the sample specify the same CDR3. CDR3 sequence reads: CAWSTADTQYF. Written as DNA, the CDR3 is TGTGCCTGGAGTACGGCAGATACGCAGTATTTT. The chain links TRBV30 to TRBJ2-3; D ambiguous. The CDR3 covers 11 residues. CDR1 is GTSNPN, CDR2 SVGIG, per germline (reference sequence). Trimming cost V 2 bases and J 4 bases, with 4 bases left between them.

The V call is TRBV18, the J call TRBJ2-7; the match to TRBD1 covers 8 bases. Germline trimming cut 4 bases from V and 5 bases from J; bases unmatched to any gene: 10. The CDR3 covers 15 residues. The V gene's germline CDR1 is KGHSH and CDR2 LQKENI. The CDR3 nucleotides are TGTGCCAGCTCACGCGGACAGGGAATAAGGAACGAGCAGTACTTC. It encodes CASSRGQGIRNEQYF.

This chain joins TRBV9 and TRBJ2-7; maybe TRBD1 (6 bases). V lost 4 bases and J lost 2, with 10 bases in between. Germline V lookup: CDR1 SGDLS, CDR2 YYNGEE. CDR3 length: 13 residues. CDR3 DNA sequence: TGTGCCAGCAGCCCTGGACAGACCTACGAGCAGTACTTC. Its translation: CASSPGQTYEQYF.